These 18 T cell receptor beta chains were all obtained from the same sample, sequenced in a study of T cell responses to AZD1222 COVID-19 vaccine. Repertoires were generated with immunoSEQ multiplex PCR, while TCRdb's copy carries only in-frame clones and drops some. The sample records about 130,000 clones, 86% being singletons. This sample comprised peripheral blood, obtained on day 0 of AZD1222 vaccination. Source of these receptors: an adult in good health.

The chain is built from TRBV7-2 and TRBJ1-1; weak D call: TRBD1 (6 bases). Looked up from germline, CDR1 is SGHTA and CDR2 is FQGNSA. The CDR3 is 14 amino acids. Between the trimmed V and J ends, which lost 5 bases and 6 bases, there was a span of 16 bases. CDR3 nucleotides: TGTGCCAGCAGCCCCACTCGACAGGCTGCTGAAGCTTTCTTT. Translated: CASSPTRQAAEAFF. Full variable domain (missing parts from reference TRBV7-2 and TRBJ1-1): GAGVSQSPSNKVTEKGKDVELRCDPISGHTALYWYRQSLGQGLEFLIYFQGNSAPDKSGLPSDRFSAERTGGSVSTLTIQRTQQEDSAVYLCASSPTRQAAEAFFGQGTRLTVV.

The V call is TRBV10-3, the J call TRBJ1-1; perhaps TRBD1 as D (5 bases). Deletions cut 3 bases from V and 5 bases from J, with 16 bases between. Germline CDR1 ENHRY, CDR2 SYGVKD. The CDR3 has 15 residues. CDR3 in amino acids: CAISDLATGNTEAFF. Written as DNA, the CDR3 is TGTGCCATCAGTGACCTCGCAACAGGAAATACTGAAGCTTTCTTT.

Here the CDR3 DNA reads TGTGCCAGCAGTCAATTGACTGGGGCGCGGTATTCACCCCTCCACTTT. It translates to CASSQLTGARYSPLHF. The rearrangement joins TRBV6-2 or TRBV6-3 to TRBJ1-6; D is possibly TRBD1 (5 bases). This CDR3 region has 16 residues. CDR1 and CDR2 from the germline V gene are MNHEY and SVGEGT. V gave up 5 bases and J gave up 8 bases, with 19 bases separating them.

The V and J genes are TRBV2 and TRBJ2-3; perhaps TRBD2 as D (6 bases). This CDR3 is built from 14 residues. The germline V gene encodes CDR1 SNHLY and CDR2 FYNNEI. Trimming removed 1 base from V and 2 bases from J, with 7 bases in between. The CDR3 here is CASSEGGTTDTQYF. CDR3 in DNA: TGTGCCAGCAGTGAAGGCGGGACCACAGATACGCAGTATTTT.

CDR3 residues: CASSLYGPGGNTEAFF. The DNA of the CDR3 is TGTGCCAGCAGTTTATACGGTCCAGGGGGGAACACTGAAGCTTTCTTT. The V gene is TRBV28, the J gene TRBJ1-1, with TRBD1 matching over 7 bases. The junction had 6 bases not matched to a gene; V was cut back by 1 base and J by 1 base. Looked up from germline, CDR1 is MDHEN and CDR2 is SYDVKM. There are 16 residues in the CDR3.

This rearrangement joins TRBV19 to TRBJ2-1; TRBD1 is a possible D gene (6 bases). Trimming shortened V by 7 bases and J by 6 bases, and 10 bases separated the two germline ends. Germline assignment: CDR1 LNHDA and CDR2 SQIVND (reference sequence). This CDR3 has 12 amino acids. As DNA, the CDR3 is TGTGCCAGTAAGGGGGTGCCCAATGAGCAGTTCTTC. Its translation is CASKGVPNEQFF.

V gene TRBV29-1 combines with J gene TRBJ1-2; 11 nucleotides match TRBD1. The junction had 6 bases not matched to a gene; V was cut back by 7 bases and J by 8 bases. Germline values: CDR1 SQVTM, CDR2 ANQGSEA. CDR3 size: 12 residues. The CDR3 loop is CSGGQGAGGYTF. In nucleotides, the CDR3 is TGCAGCGGAGGACAGGGGGCGGGCGGCTACACCTTC.

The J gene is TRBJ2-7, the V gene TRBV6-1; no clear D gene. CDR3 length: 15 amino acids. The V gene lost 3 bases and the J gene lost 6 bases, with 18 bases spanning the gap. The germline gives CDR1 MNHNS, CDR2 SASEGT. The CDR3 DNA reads TGTGCCAGCAGTGAGTCTGCGGCCCTTAGCTCCGAGCAGTACTTC. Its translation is CASSESAALSSEQYF.

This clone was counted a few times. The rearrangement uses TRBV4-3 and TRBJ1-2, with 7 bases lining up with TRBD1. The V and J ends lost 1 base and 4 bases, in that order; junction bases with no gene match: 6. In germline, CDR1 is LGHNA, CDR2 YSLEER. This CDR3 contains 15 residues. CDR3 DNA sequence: TGCGCCAGCAGCCAAGCCACAGGGGCGTCCTATGGCTACACCTTC. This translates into CASSQATGASYGYTF.

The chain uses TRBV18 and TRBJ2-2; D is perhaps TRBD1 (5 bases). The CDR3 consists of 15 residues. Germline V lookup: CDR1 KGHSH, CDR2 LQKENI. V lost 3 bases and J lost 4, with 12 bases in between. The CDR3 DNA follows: TGTGCCAGCTCACCGGGGCGACACGTCACCGGGGAGCTGTTTTTT. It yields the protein CASSPGRHVTGELFF.

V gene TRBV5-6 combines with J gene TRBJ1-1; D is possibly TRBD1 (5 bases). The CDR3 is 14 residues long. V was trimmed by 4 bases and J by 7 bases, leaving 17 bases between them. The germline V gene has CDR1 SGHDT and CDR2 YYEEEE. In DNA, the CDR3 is TGTGCCAGCAGCGCAACGACAGTTTGGCTTGAAGCTTTCTTT. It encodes CASSATTVWLEAFF.

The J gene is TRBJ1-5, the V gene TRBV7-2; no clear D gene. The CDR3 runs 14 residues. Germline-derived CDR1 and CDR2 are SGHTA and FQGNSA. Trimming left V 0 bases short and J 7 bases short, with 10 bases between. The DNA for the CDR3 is TGTGCCAGCAGCTTAGCGGGGTTGGCGCAGCCCCAGCATTTT. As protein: CASSLAGLAQPQHF.

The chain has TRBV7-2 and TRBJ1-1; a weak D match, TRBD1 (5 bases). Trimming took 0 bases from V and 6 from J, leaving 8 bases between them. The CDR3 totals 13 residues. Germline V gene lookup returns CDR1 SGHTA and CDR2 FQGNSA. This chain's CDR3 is CASSLAWGAEAFF. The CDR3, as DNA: TGTGCCAGCAGCTTAGCCTGGGGGGCTGAAGCTTTCTTT.

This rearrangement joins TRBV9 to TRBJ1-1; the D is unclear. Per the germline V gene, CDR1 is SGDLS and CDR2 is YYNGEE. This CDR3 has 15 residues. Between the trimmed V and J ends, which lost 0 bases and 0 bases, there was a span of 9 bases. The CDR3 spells CASSVDGRLNTEAFF. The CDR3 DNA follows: TGTGCCAGCAGCGTAGACGGCAGGTTGAACACTGAAGCTTTCTTT. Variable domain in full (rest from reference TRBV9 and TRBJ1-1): DSGVTQTPKHLITATGQRVTLRCSPRSGDLSVYWYQQSLDQGLQFLIQYYNGEERAKGNILERFSAQQFPDLHSELNLSSLELGDSALYFCASSVDGRLNTEAFFGQGTRLTVV.

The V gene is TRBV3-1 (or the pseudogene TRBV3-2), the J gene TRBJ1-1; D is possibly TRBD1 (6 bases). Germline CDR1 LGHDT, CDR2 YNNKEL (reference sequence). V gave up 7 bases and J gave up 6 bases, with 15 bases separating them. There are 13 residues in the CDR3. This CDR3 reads CASKKGEGAEAFF. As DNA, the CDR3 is TGTGCCAGCAAGAAGGGGGAAGGGGCTGAAGCTTTCTTT.

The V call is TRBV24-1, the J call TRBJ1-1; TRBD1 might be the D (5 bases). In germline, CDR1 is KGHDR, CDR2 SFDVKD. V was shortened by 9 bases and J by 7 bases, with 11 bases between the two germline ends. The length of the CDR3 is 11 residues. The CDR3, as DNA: TGTGCCACCGGGACGGGCAGTGAAGCTTTCTTT. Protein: CATGTGSEAFF.

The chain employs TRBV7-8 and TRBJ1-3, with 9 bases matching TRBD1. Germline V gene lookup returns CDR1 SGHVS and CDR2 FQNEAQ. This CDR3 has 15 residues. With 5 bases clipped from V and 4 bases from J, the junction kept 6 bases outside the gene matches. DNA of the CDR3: TGTGCCAGCAGCCGTCGGACAGGGGCGGGAAACACCATATATTTT. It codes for CASSRRTGAGNTIYF. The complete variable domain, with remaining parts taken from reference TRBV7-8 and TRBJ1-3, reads GAGVSQSPRYKVAKRGQDVALRCDPISGHVSLFWYQQALGQGPEFLTYFQNEAQLDKSGLPSDRFFAERPEGSVSTLKIQRTQQEDSAVYLCASSRRTGAGNTIYFGEGSWLTVV.

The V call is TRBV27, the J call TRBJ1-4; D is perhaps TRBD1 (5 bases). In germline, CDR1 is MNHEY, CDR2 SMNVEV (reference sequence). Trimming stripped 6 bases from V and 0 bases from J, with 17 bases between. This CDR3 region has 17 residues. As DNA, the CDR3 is TGTGCCAGCAGGCACACCCCCAGGGAGGCAACTAATGAAAAACTGTTTTTT. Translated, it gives CASRHTPREATNEKLFF.